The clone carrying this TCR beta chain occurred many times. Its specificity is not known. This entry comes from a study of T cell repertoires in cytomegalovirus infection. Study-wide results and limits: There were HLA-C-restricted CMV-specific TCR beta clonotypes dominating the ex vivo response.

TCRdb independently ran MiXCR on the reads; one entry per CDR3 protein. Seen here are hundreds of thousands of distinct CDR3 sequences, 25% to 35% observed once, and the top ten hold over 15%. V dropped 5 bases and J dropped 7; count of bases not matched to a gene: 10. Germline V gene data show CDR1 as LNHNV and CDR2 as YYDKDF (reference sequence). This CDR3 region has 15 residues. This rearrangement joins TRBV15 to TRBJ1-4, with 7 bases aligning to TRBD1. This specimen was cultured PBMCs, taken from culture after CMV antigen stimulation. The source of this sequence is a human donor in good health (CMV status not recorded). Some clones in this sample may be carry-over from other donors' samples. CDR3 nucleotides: TGTGCCACCAGCGGGAGGACAGGACCAAGTGAAAAACTGTTTTTT. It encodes CATSGRTGPSEKLFF.